A single sample is the source of the 2 T cell receptor beta chains below, sequenced in a study of shared clonotypes between healthy human individuals. Assay: immunoSEQ multiplex PCR; the TCRdb copy retains only in-frame clones and omits some. This sample has about 2.4 million clones, with over 85% found just once. Source material: naive CD4+ T cells from PBMCs. The subset denotes: CD45RA+ positively selected. The receptors were gathered from a man in his late teens or twenties in good health. Some clones in this sample may be carry-over from other donors' samples.

The chain employs TRBV28 and TRBJ1-5; D gene ambiguous. The V gene lost 2 bases and the J gene lost 4 bases, with 12 bases spanning the gap. The CDR3 is 15 amino acids. Germline CDR1 is MDHEN and CDR2 is SYDVKM. The CDR3 region has the DNA TGTGCCAGCAGTTTACCCGACAAGGGAAATCAGCCCCAGCATTTT. Its protein product is CASSLPDKGNQPQHF.

V usage is TRBV19 and J usage is TRBJ1-2; D call uncertain. V was trimmed by 5 bases and J by 6 bases, leaving 13 bases between them. The CDR3 covers 13 residues. Germline loops: CDR1 LNHDA, CDR2 SQIVND (reference sequence). Here the CDR3 DNA reads TGTGCCAGTAGTGCCCACCCCAGAGATGGCTACACCTTC. Translating gives CASSAHPRDGYTF.